The 17 T cell receptor beta chains below come from one sample, sequenced in a study of early T cells in non-severe SARS-CoV-2 infection. One entry per CDR3 protein results from TCRdb running MiXCR on the 5' RACE reads. This table holds about 55,000 distinct CDR3 sequences, under 15% found once. This specimen consisted of whole blood, obtained at baseline. These receptors were obtained from an adult who was a healthcare worker with PCR-confirmed SARS-CoV-2 infection or an uninfected control (not recorded which).

This clonotype turned up a few times. The V call is TRBV4-1, the J call TRBJ2-1; TRBD2 aligns across 10 bases. The CDR3 consists of 15 residues. V trimming: 5 bases; J trimming: 5 bases; junction bases outside the gene matches: 6. In germline, CDR1 is MGHRA, CDR2 YSYEKL. The CDR3 DNA reads as TGCGCCAGCAGCGATAGCGGGGGGACTAACAATGAGCAGTTCTTC. Protein product: CASSDSGGTNNEQFF.

This clonotype was seen more than once but under ten times. This rearrangement joins TRBV5-1 to TRBJ1-2, with D possibly TRBD1 on 6 matching bases. Trimming took 7 bases from V and 6 from J, leaving 22 bases between them. There are 15 residues in the CDR3. The germline V gene has CDR1 SGHRS and CDR2 YFSETQ. CDR3: CASALTRGQGNGYTF. CDR3 sequence (DNA): TGCGCCAGCGCTCTTACCCGGGGGCAGGGGAATGGCTACACCTTC.

This chain uses TRBV12-3 or TRBV12-4 with TRBJ2-7; 11 nucleotides agree with TRBD2. V gave up 5 bases and J gave up 7 bases; unmatched junction bases: 4. The CDR3 covers 13 residues. The CDR3 sequence is CASSPRTSGEQYF. The CDR3 DNA follows: TGTGCCAGCAGTCCCCGGACTAGCGGGGAGCAGTACTTC.

This clonotype was counted between two and nine times. This chain uses TRBV18 with TRBJ1-5; D possibly corresponds to TRBD1 (5 bases). The CDR3 is 15 residues long. CDR1 is KGHSH, CDR2 LQKENI, per germline. Trimming shortened V by 4 bases and J by 3 bases, and 13 bases separated the two germline ends. CDR3 nucleotides: TGTGCCAGCTCACTGGCGGCCAGGGCCAATCAGCCCCAGCATTTT. The encoded protein is CASSLAARANQPQHF.

This clonotype was observed a handful of times. The chain joins TRBV5-6 to TRBJ2-7; tentative D call: TRBD1 (6 bases). Trimming removed 4 bases at V and 4 bases at J, with 18 bases between. Germline lookup yields CDR1 SGHDT and CDR2 YYEEEE. This CDR3 is 15 amino acids long. The CDR3 sequence: CASSPSDRGSYEQYF. For the CDR3, the DNA is TGTGCCAGCAGCCCGTCGGACAGAGGATCATACGAGCAGTACTTC.

The chain is built from TRBV19 and TRBJ2-1; D is unresolved. Germline V gives CDR1 LNHDA, CDR2 SQIVND (reference sequence). CDR3 length: 13 residues. Trimming took 5 bases from V and 6 from J, leaving 11 bases between them. CDR3 in DNA: TGTGCCAGTAGTGCCAATTTTGGCAATGAGCAGTTCTTC. Protein: CASSANFGNEQFF.

The table lists this clonotype with a few counts. The V and J genes are TRBV5-8 and TRBJ2-3; TRBD1 matches at 7 bases. With 4 bases clipped from V and 3 bases from J, the junction kept 8 bases outside the gene matches. Germline V gene lookup returns CDR1 SGHTS and CDR2 YDEGEE. The CDR3 totals 15 residues. CDR3 nucleotides: TGTGCCAGCAGCGGTAGGGGGCGCCCGACAGATACGCAGTATTTT. Translating gives CASSGRGRPTDTQYF.

The table lists this clonotype with a few counts. The chain has TRBV20-1 and TRBJ1-6; D is unclear. Germline values: CDR1 DFQATT, CDR2 SNEGSKA (reference sequence). CDR3 length: 13 amino acids. Trimming cost V 4 bases and J 7 bases, with 11 bases left between them. In DNA, the CDR3 is TGCAGTGCTACGAGGCAGTCGAATTCACCCCTCCACTTT. Translation: CSATRQSNSPLHF.

The rearrangement joins TRBV7-2 to TRBJ2-3; D is possibly TRBD2 (5 bases). Per germline, CDR1 SGHTA and CDR2 FQGNSA. With 5 bases removed from V and 9 bases from J, the gap between germline ends came to 12 bases. This CDR3 is built from 12 residues. The CDR3 loop reads CASSTAGGTQYF. The CDR3 region has the DNA TGTGCCAGCAGCACCGCTGGCGGGACGCAGTATTTT.

This clonotype has ten or more counts. The J gene is TRBJ2-7, the V gene TRBV6-6, with 9 bases aligning to TRBD1. The V and J ends lost 4 bases and 6 bases, in that order; junction bases with no gene match: 10. The CDR3 runs to 15 residues. Germline CDR1 MNHNY, CDR2 SVGAGI (reference sequence). CDR3 nucleotides: TGTGCCAGCAGTTGGGTCACAGGGGGCTCAAGCGAGCAGTACTTC. Protein: CASSWVTGGSSEQYF.

The V and J genes are TRBV7-6 and TRBJ2-3; 9 bases map to TRBD1. The CDR3 covers 17 residues. Losses at the gene ends were 5 bases for V and 5 bases for J; bases not matched to a gene: 14. Germline V CDR1 and CDR2: SGHVS, FNYEAQ. CDR3 sequence: CASSQRTGTGMRDTQYF. The DNA for the CDR3 is TGTGCCAGCAGCCAAAGGACCGGGACAGGGATGAGAGATACGCAGTATTTT.

This clonotype occurred a few times. The rearrangement uses TRBV28 and TRBJ1-5; TRBD1 matches 7 bases. V lost 11 bases to trimming and J lost 6 bases; unmatched junction nucleotides: 13. Germline values: CDR1 MDHEN, CDR2 SYDVKM. This CDR3 has 14 amino acids. The CDR3 DNA is TGTGCCTCGGCAGGGGGTAAAGGTGGTCAGCCCCAGCATTTT. It codes for CASAGGKGGQPQHF.

This clonotype showed up many times. Mismatch with germline at one junction end may stem from a read error. The rearrangement joins TRBV20-1 to TRBJ2-5, with TRBD1 identical over 8 bases. The germline V gene has CDR1 DFQATT and CDR2 SNEGSKA (reference sequence). The CDR3 length is 12 residues. DNA for the CDR3: TGCAGTGCCAGAGACAGGGGAGAGACCCAGTACTTC. This translates into CSARDRGETQYF.

The chain combines TRBV6-6 with TRBJ1-2, with D unresolved. Trimming left V 6 bases short and J 4 bases short, with 12 bases between. The CDR3 has 13 amino acids. Per germline, CDR1 MNHNY and CDR2 SVGAGI (reference sequence). The CDR3 region has the DNA TGTGCCAGCAGGGCCACCATGAGCTATGGCTACACCTTC. Translated: CASRATMSYGYTF.

This clonotype came up a few times. The chain couples TRBV3-1 to TRBJ2-5, with TRBD2 as a possible D gene (7 bases). Deletions cut 11 bases from V and 1 base from J, with 14 bases between. Germline lookup yields CDR1 LGHDT and CDR2 YNNKEL (reference sequence). CDR3 length: 13 amino acids. The chain's CDR3 is CASSRGAQETQYF. For the CDR3, the DNA is TGTGCCTCCAGCCGGGGGGCCCAAGAGACCCAGTACTTC.

This clonotype was counted only a few times. This chain uses TRBV10-1 with TRBJ1-1, with 7 bases matching TRBD1. The CDR3 has 12 residues. Germline V lookup: CDR1 WNHNN, CDR2 SYGVQD (reference sequence). The CDR3: CANGTAGTEAFF. In DNA form, the CDR3 reads TGCGCAAACGGGACAGCGGGAACTGAAGCTTTCTTT.

This sequence joins TRBV29-1 and TRBJ2-7; TRBD1 matches 10 bases. The CDR3 is 13 residues long. The germline V gene encodes CDR1 SQVTM and CDR2 ANQGSEA. The J segment lost 6 bases and the V segment lost 3 bases, leaving 5 bases of the junction unmatched. This CDR3 reads CSVDGTGAGEQYF. For the CDR3, the DNA is TGCAGCGTTGACGGGACAGGGGCGGGCGAGCAGTACTTC.